Listed below are T cell receptor beta chains from one sample, sequenced in a study of early T cells in non-severe SARS-CoV-2 infection. TCRdb ran MiXCR on the 5' RACE reads and lists one entry per CDR3 protein. This table holds 65,000 to 75,000 distinct CDR3 sequences, roughly 10% found once. The sample consisted of whole blood. Source of these receptors: an adult who was a healthcare worker with PCR-confirmed SARS-CoV-2 infection or an uninfected control (not recorded which). Both conserved end residues are part of each CDR3. Fields, in order: V gene, CDR3 length, clone size, CDR3 protein. Where a row states a size, it is once, few, many or the class of an expanded clone; other rows omit it.

v_gene: TRBV27; len: 14; abundance: many; CDR3aa: CASSFSTSGSPLHF
v_gene: TRBV29-1; len: 12; abundance: many; CDR3aa: CSAQTITETQYF
v_gene: TRBV7-9; len: 18; abundance: many; CDR3aa: CASSPPGWYNSGANVLTF
v_gene: TRBV19; len: 15; abundance: -; CDR3aa: CASSFRLAGVYEQYF
v_gene: TRBV2; len: 12; abundance: few; CDR3aa: CASGYSTDTQYF
v_gene: TRBV10-1; len: 15; abundance: many; CDR3aa: CASSYGQGAGDEQFF
v_gene: TRBV27; len: 18; abundance: -; CDR3aa: CASSRRTSGSANTGELFF
v_gene: TRBV20-1; len: 14; abundance: -; CDR3aa: CSASTSGSYNEQFF
v_gene: TRBV19; len: 16; abundance: many; CDR3aa: CASSIDLRGNSYGYTF
v_gene: TRBV7-8; len: 16; abundance: many; CDR3aa: CASSLGPYLAKNIQYF
v_gene: TRBV6-6; len: 14; abundance: many; CDR3aa: CASTRWRGTDTQYF
v_gene: TRBV29-1; len: 12; abundance: few; CDR3aa: CSARGSWTEAFF
v_gene: TRBV7-2; len: 16; abundance: many; CDR3aa: CASSLTSLHSSREQFF
v_gene: TRBV7-2; len: 15; abundance: many; CDR3aa: CASSPTPAGANVLTF
v_gene: TRBV28; len: 11; abundance: few; CDR3aa: CASSPSGEQYF
v_gene: TRBV20-1; len: 15; abundance: many; CDR3aa: CSARGLAGSYNEQFF
v_gene: TRBV7-6; len: 13; abundance: many; CDR3aa: CASSLAATGEQFF
v_gene: TRBV4-1; len: 15; abundance: -; CDR3aa: CASSQVESSYNEQFF
v_gene: TRBV15; len: 17; abundance: few; CDR3aa: CATSRYELGAKYNEQFF
v_gene: TRBV18; len: 18; abundance: -; CDR3aa: CASSSSGTGKLWSYEQYF
v_gene: TRBV18; len: 15; abundance: -; CDR3aa: CASSPRQGARDEQFF
v_gene: TRBV11-2; len: 15; abundance: many; CDR3aa: CASRFSSGTPYEQYF
v_gene: TRBV12-3/TRBV12-4; len: 11; abundance: -; CDR3aa: CASSRGQYAFF
v_gene: TRBV7-9; len: 17; abundance: many; CDR3aa: CASSQSGTGAGQETQYF
v_gene: TRBV19; len: 15; abundance: many; CDR3aa: CASSMAEGLEETQYF
v_gene: TRBV11-2; len: 14; abundance: many; CDR3aa: CASSFNSAYNEQFF
v_gene: TRBV5-1; len: 14; abundance: many; CDR3aa: CASSLAGGADTQYF
v_gene: TRBV18; len: 13; abundance: few; CDR3aa: CASSADSTGELFF
v_gene: TRBV9; len: 14; abundance: many; CDR3aa: CASSVTGLGPEAFF
v_gene: TRBV7-9; len: 15; abundance: many; CDR3aa: CASSSLPGPANEQFF
v_gene: TRBV3-1; len: 15; abundance: few; CDR3aa: CASSLPSTGGETQYF
v_gene: TRBV4-1; len: 18; abundance: many; CDR3aa: CASSQDPALGGSNEKLFF
v_gene: TRBV12-3/TRBV12-4; len: 14; abundance: few; CDR3aa: CASRTVSANYGYTF
v_gene: TRBV29-1; len: 13; abundance: -; CDR3aa: CSVERGLREKLFF
v_gene: TRBV19; len: 16; abundance: -; CDR3aa: CASSIDPVNPKNIQYF
v_gene: TRBV3-2; len: 17; abundance: few; CDR3aa: CASSQGDLAGGQETQYF
v_gene: TRBV11-2; len: 15; abundance: many; CDR3aa: CASSAWGRGQETQYF
v_gene: TRBV2; len: 12; abundance: many; CDR3aa: CASHGTDYEQYF
v_gene: TRBV7-8; len: 16; abundance: few; CDR3aa: CASRDGLARDGGELFF
v_gene: TRBV11-3; len: 16; abundance: many; CDR3aa: CASSARQAASYNEQFF
v_gene: TRBV6-4; len: 15; abundance: many; CDR3aa: CASSDSSGGADTQYF
v_gene: TRBV7-9; len: 17; abundance: many; CDR3aa: CASSETSGGHRTDTQYF
v_gene: TRBV7-9; len: 13; abundance: many; CDR3aa: CASSYGDGNEQFF
v_gene: TRBV29-1; len: 14; abundance: many; CDR3aa: CSVDGQSANYGYTF
v_gene: TRBV2; len: 14; abundance: -; CDR3aa: CASSATAGNSPLHF
v_gene: TRBV30; len: 13; abundance: many; CDR3aa: CAWSVGANYGYTF
v_gene: TRBV29-1; len: 15; abundance: many; CDR3aa: CSVEDRQGFYNEQFF
v_gene: TRBV7-9; len: 14; abundance: many; CDR3aa: CASSVDKSNQPQHF